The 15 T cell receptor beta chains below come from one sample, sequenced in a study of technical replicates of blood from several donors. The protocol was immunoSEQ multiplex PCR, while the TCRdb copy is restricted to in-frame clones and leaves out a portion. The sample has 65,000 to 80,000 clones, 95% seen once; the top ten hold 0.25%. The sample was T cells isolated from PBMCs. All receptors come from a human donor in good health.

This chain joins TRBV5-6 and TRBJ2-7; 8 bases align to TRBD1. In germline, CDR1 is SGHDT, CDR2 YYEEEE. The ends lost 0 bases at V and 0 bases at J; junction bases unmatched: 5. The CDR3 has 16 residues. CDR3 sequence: CASSLGAGGASYEQYF. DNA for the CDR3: TGTGCCAGCAGCTTGGGGGCAGGGGGCGCCTCCTACGAGCAGTACTTC.

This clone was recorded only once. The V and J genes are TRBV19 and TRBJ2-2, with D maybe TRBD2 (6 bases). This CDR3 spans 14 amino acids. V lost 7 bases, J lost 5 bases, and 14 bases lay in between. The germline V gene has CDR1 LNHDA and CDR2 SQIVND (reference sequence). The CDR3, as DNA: TGTGCCAGTAAATCCAACGGGGGTACCGGGGAGCTGTTTTTT. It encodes CASKSNGGTGELFF.

CDR3 DNA: TGTGCCAGCAGTTCCACAGGGCTCGGCGAGCAGTACTTC. This sequence encodes CASSSTGLGEQYF. The V gene is TRBV6-6, the J gene TRBJ2-7; D perhaps matches TRBD1 (6 bases). The CDR3 consists of 13 residues. Germline V CDR1 and CDR2: MNHNY, SVGAGI (reference sequence). The ends were cut back, 4 bases at V and 6 bases at J, with 13 bases in the middle.

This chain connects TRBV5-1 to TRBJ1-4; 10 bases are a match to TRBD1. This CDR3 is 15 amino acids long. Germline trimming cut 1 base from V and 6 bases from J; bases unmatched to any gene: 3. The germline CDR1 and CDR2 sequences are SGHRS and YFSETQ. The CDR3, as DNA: TGCGCCAGCAGCTTGATCGGGACAGGGGATGAAAAACTGTTTTTT. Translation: CASSLIGTGDEKLFF.

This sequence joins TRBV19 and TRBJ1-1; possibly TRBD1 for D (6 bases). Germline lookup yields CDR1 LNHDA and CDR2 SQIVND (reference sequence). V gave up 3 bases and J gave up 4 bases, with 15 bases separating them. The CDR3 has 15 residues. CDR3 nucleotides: TGTGCCAGTAGTATCCAGGAAAACAGGGCCACTGAAGCTTTCTTT. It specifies CASSIQENRATEAFF.

The CDR3: CASSFSGLASDEQYF. CDR3 nucleotides: TGTGCCAGCAGTTTCTCGGGACTAGCGTCAGACGAGCAGTACTTC. This chain links TRBV6-5 with TRBJ2-7; 10 bases are shared with TRBD2. J was trimmed by 5 bases and V by 4 bases; bases with no gene match: 8. CDR1 and CDR2 from the germline V gene are MNHEY and SVGAGI. The CDR3 totals 15 residues.

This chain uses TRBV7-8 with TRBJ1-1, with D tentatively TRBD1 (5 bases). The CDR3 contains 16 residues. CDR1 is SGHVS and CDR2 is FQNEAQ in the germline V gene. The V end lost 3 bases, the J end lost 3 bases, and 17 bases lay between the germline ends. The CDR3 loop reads CASSFGGLTAYTEAFF. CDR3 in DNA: TGTGCCAGCAGCTTCGGTGGTTTGACAGCCTACACTGAAGCTTTCTTT.

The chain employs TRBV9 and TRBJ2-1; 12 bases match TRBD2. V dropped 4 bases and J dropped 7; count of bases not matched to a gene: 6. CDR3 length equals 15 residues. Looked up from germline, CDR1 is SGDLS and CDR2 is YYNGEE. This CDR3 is CASSRTSGGRNEQFF. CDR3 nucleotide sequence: TGTGCCAGCAGCCGAACTAGCGGGGGGCGGAATGAGCAGTTCTTC.

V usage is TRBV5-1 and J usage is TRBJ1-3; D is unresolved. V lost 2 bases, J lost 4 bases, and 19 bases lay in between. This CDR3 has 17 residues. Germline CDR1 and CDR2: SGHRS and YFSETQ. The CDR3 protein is CASSLSQWPSGGNTIYF. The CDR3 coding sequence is TGCGCCAGCAGCTTATCACAATGGCCGTCTGGCGGAAACACCATATATTTT.

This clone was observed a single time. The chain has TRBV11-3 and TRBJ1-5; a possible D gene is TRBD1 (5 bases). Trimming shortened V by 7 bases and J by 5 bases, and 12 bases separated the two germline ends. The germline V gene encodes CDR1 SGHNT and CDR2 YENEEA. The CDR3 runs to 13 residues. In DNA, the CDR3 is TGTGCCAGCAAGAGGGGAGGAGATCAGCCCCAGCATTTT. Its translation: CASKRGGDQPQHF.

CDR3 nucleotides: TGTGCCAGCAGTAAATCCCTCGGACTGGCTGAAGCTTTCTTT. Translating gives CASSKSLGLAEAFF. This rearrangement joins TRBV6-5 to TRBJ1-1, with D uncertain. CDR3 size: 14 residues. Germline lookup yields CDR1 MNHEY and CDR2 SVGAGI. Trimming cost V 5 bases and J 6 bases, with 16 bases left between them.

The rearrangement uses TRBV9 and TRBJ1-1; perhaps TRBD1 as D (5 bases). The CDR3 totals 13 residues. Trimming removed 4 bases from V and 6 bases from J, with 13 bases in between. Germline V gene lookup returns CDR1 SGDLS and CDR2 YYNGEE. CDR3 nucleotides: TGTGCCAGCAGCCCTACGGGGGTCGCTGAAGCTTTCTTT. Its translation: CASSPTGVAEAFF.

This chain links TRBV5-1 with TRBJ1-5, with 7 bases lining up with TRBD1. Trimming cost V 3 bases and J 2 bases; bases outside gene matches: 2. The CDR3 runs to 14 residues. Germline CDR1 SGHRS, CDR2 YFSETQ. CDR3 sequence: CASSSGQGNQPQHF. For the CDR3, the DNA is TGCGCCAGCAGCTCAGGACAGGGCAATCAGCCCCAGCATTTT.

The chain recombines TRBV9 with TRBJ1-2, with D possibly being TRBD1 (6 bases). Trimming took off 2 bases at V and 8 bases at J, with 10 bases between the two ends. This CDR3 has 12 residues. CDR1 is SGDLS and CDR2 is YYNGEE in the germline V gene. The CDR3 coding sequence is TGTGCCAGCAGCGTTACAGGGCTCGGCTACACCTTC. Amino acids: CASSVTGLGYTF.

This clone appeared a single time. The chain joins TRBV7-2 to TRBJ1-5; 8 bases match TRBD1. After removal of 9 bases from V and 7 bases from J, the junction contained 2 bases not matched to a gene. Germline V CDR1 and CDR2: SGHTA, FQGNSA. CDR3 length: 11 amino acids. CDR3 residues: CASGQGQPQHF. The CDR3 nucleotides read TGTGCCAGTGGACAGGGACAGCCCCAGCATTTT.